Below, 9 T cell receptor beta chains from the same sample are listed, as sequenced in a study of CD8+ T cells in alopecia areata (dated by TCRdb to between 2018 and 2020). Library construction relied on the immunoSEQ multiplex PCR assay. RNA was extracted from all samples and reverse transcribed into cDNA as template for TCR sequencing. TCRdb obtained this table from immuneACCESS and retained in-frame rearrangements with V and J assigned. These tables miss some clones; where compared with another copy, unresolved V genes account for less than half of the shortfall, and the remainder is unexplained. The sample contains about 140,000 clones, approximately 86% of them found a single time. Jointly, the top ten make up approximately 13% of the sample. The meaning of the sample's time point label: about 4 weeks on oral tofacitinib. Per the publication, the treatment or condition label means: oral pan-JAK inhibitor, 5-10 mg twice daily.

The specimen comprised CD8+ T cells sorted from blood, sampled at week 4, from a patient treated with tofacitinib. All receptors come from a human donor with alopecia areata.

The rearrangement joins TRBV10-3 to TRBJ2-7; D could derive from TRBD1 or TRBD2 (5 bases each). Trimming took off 0 bases at V and 7 bases at J, with 7 bases between the two ends. Germline CDR1 ENHRY, CDR2 SYGVKD. This CDR3 has 12 residues. CDR3 nucleotides: TGTGCCATCAGTGAGTCCGAGGGGGAGCAGTACTTC. The encoded protein is CAISESEGEQYF.

The rearrangement links TRBV27 to TRBJ2-1; possible D gene TRBD2, 5 bases. The V and J ends lost 4 bases and 0 bases respectively, with 10 bases between them. CDR3 length equals 15 residues. From germline, CDR1 is MNHEY and CDR2 SMNVEV (reference sequence). CDR3 in amino acids: CASSWTASSYNEQFF. In DNA form, the CDR3 reads TGTGCCAGCAGTTGGACTGCAAGCTCCTACAATGAGCAGTTCTTC.

This chain joins TRBV4-1 and TRBJ2-1, with 7 bases fitting TRBD1. Germline V gene lookup returns CDR1 MGHRA and CDR2 YSYEKL. CDR3 length: 14 residues. Losses at the gene ends were 4 bases for V and 5 bases for J; bases not matched to a gene: 5. CDR3 amino acids: CASSRITGDNEQFF. The DNA of the CDR3 is TGCGCCAGCAGCCGGATTACAGGGGACAATGAGCAGTTCTTC.

The V and J genes are TRBV7-9 and TRBJ1-5; D uncertain. CDR1 is SEHNR and CDR2 is FQNEAQ in the germline V gene (reference sequence). This CDR3 region has 14 residues. Trimming removed 1 base from V and 3 bases from J, with 7 bases in between. The DNA of the CDR3 is TGTGCCAGCAGCTTAGGGGCTAACAATCAGCCCCAGCATTTT. As protein: CASSLGANNQPQHF.

J is TRBJ2-7 and V is TRBV27, with 8 bases matching TRBD1. V shed 4 bases and J 7 bases; nucleotides not matched to a gene: 12. CDR1 is MNHEY, CDR2 SMNVEV, per germline (reference sequence). This CDR3 contains 15 residues. This CDR3 reads CASSSRGPARLEQYF. Here the CDR3 DNA reads TGTGCCAGCAGTTCCAGGGGGCCAGCGAGATTGGAGCAGTACTTC.

The J gene is TRBJ1-3, the V gene TRBV9; no clear D gene. The V gene's germline CDR1 is SGDLS and CDR2 YYNGEE. V lost 6 bases to trimming and J lost 1 base, with 8 bases between them. The CDR3 covers 13 residues. This CDR3 is CASKAGSGNTIYF. CDR3 nucleotides: TGTGCCAGCAAGGCGGGATCTGGAAACACCATATATTTT.

The V call is TRBV7-9, the J call TRBJ1-4, with D hard to call. The CDR3 is 13 amino acids. V shed 5 bases and J shed 6 bases, with 10 bases lying between them. Germline CDR1 SEHNR, CDR2 FQNEAQ (reference sequence). The DNA for the CDR3 is TGTGCCAGCAGCGCAACCGAGGATGAAAAACTGTTTTTT. Translated, it gives CASSATEDEKLFF.

The chain has TRBV29-1 and TRBJ1-1; a possible D gene is TRBD1 (5 bases). The CDR3 is 16 residues long. Germline-derived CDR1 and CDR2 are SQVTM and ANQGSEA. V lost 1 base, J lost 0 bases, and 15 bases lay in between. The CDR3 bases are TGCAGCGTTGAAGGGTTGGGGGGTCCGATGAACACTGAAGCTTTCTTT. Amino acids: CSVEGLGGPMNTEAFF.

V gene TRBV5-1 combines with J gene TRBJ2-7, with 8 nucleotides matching TRBD1. The length of the CDR3 is 17 residues. The germline V gene encodes CDR1 SGHRS and CDR2 YFSETQ. V lost 3 bases, J lost 1 base, and 12 bases stayed unmatched. DNA of the CDR3: TGCGCCAGCAGCTCACACACCGGGACAGGCTTTTCCTACGAGCAGTACTTC. Amino acids: CASSSHTGTGFSYEQYF.